The next 16 T cell receptor beta chains were all read from a single sample in a study of OX40 agonist ivuxolimab in advanced cancers. TCRdb's copy holds only in-frame clones and misses some; the assay was immunoSEQ multiplex PCR. The profile shows 50,000 to 70,000 clones, approximately 82% of them singletons. Sequences were derived from CD4+ or CD8+ T cells sorted from blood, sampled in a trial of the OX40 agonist ivuxolimab. The receptors were gathered from an adult with an advanced solid tumor such as melanoma, head and neck, liver or kidney cancer.

V and J are TRBV11-3 and TRBJ2-7; maybe TRBD1 (5 bases). The CDR3 consists of 14 residues. The V gene lost 5 bases and the J gene lost 1 base, with 12 bases spanning the gap. Germline V gene data show CDR1 as SGHNT and CDR2 as YENEEA. The CDR3 nucleotides are TGTGCCAGCAGCCTCCTGGGGCAATCCTACGAGCAGTACTTC. This translates into CASSLLGQSYEQYF. The entire variable domain, with the rest obtained from reference TRBV11-3 and TRBJ2-7, is as follows: EAGVVQSPRYKIIEKKQPVAFWCNPISGHNTLYWYLQNLGQGPELLIRYENEEAVDDSQLPKDRFSAERLKGVDSTLKIQPAELGDSAVYLCASSLLGQSYEQYFGPGTRLTVT.

J is TRBJ2-6 and V is TRBV11-1; D is possibly TRBD2 (5 bases). The CDR3 spans 18 residues. Per the germline V gene, CDR1 is SGHAT and CDR2 is FQDESV (reference sequence). Trimming removed 2 bases at V and 4 bases at J, with 18 bases between. CDR3 region: CASSLRGSLVEGANVLTF. CDR3 nucleotides: TGTGCCAGCAGCTTACGGGGTTCCCTCGTAGAAGGGGCCAACGTCCTGACTTTC.

This clone was seen a handful of times. The chain recombines TRBV5-1 with TRBJ2-5, with a weak D call TRBD2 (6 bases). With 0 bases removed from V and 3 bases from J, the gap between germline ends came to 9 bases. The CDR3 loop spans 14 amino acids. The germline gives CDR1 SGHRS, CDR2 YFSETQ. DNA of the CDR3: TGCGCCAGCAGCTTGGGACGGACTAAAGAGACCCAGTACTTC. Protein sequence: CASSLGRTKETQYF. Full variable domain (rest looked up from reference TRBV5-1 and TRBJ2-5): KAGVTQTPRYLIKTRGQQVTLSCSPISGHRSVSWYQQTPGQGLQFLFEYFSETQRNKGNFPGRFSGRQFSNSRSEMNVSTLELGDSALYLCASSLGRTKETQYFGPGTRLLVL.

The rearrangement links TRBV7-9 to TRBJ1-1; tentatively, D is TRBD1 (5 bases). There are 17 residues in the CDR3. The germline CDR1 and CDR2 sequences are SEHNR and FQNEAQ (reference sequence). The V end was cut by 5 bases, the J end by 1 base, with 20 bases between. The CDR3 DNA reads TGTGCCAGCAGCCCCCGAAACCCTGCAGGGACGAACACTGAAGCTTTCTTT. Protein: CASSPRNPAGTNTEAFF.

The chain combines TRBV2 with TRBJ2-5; no firm D call. The germline V gene encodes CDR1 SNHLY and CDR2 FYNNEI. CDR3 length: 11 amino acids. V lost 7 bases to trimming and J lost 5 bases, with 8 bases between them. The CDR3 DNA is TGTGCCAGCAAGATTTTGGAGACCCAGTACTTC. Protein sequence: CASKILETQYF. Full variable domain (remainder filled in from reference TRBV2 and TRBJ2-5): EPEVTQTPSHQVTQMGQEVILRCVPISNHLYFYWYRQILGQKVEFLVSFYNNEISEKSEIFDDQFSVERPDGSNFTLKIRSTKLEDSAMYFCASKILETQYFGPGTRLLVL.

In its sample, this clone was seen once. The chain is built from TRBV6-6 and TRBJ1-1; 8 positions match TRBD1. The CDR3 consists of 13 residues. CDR1 and CDR2 (germline): MNHNY, SVGAGI (reference sequence). Germline trimming cut 8 bases from V and 6 bases from J; bases unmatched to any gene: 8. The CDR3 sequence: CASRDRRQAEAFF. Written as DNA, the CDR3 is TGTGCCAGCCGGGACAGGCGACAGGCTGAAGCTTTCTTT.

The chain has TRBV7-8 and TRBJ2-7; unclear D gene. The CDR3 has 13 amino acids. The germline V and J ends were trimmed by 4 bases and 7 bases, with 14 bases remaining between them. Per the germline V gene, CDR1 is SGHVS and CDR2 is FQNEAQ. The chain's CDR3 is CASSSRVSREQYF. The CDR3 DNA sequence: TGTGCCAGCAGCTCCCGGGTTTCAAGGGAGCAGTACTTC. The full variable domain, with the rest looked up from reference TRBV7-8 and TRBJ2-7, is GAGVSQSPRYKVAKRGQDVALRCDPISGHVSLFWYQQALGQGPEFLTYFQNEAQLDKSGLPSDRFFAERPEGSVSTLKIQRTQQEDSAVYLCASSSRVSREQYFGPGTRLTVT.

This sequence joins TRBV7-2 and TRBJ2-7; D assignment may be TRBD1 or TRBD2 (5 bases each). Germline CDR1 reads SGHTA; CDR2 reads FQGNSA. V was trimmed by 6 bases and J by 4 bases, leaving 10 bases between them. CDR3 size: 12 residues. The CDR3 protein is CASREGRYEQYF. The CDR3 DNA follows: TGTGCCAGCAGAGAGGGGCGGTACGAGCAGTACTTC.

The V call is TRBV6-5, the J call TRBJ2-4; TRBD2 agrees at 9 bases. V lost 7 bases and J lost 4; bases outside the gene matches: 8. Germline loops: CDR1 MNHEY, CDR2 SVGAGI. The CDR3 runs to 15 residues. DNA of the CDR3: TGTGCCAGCACCTATGGTCTAGCGGGAAAAAACATTCAGTACTTC. Encoded protein: CASTYGLAGKNIQYF.

The chain combines TRBV28 with TRBJ1-5; D is undetermined. The germline V gene has CDR1 MDHEN and CDR2 SYDVKM. V lost 4 bases and J 10 bases, leaving 17 bases between the germline ends. This CDR3 contains 14 residues. CDR3 sequence (DNA): TGTGCCAGCAGTTCGACAATTCCGCCCAATCCCCAGCATTTT. Translating it yields CASSSTIPPNPQHF. The complete variable domain, with remaining parts taken from reference TRBV28 and TRBJ1-5, reads DVKVTQSSRYLVKRTGEKVFLECVQDMDHENMFWYRQDPGLGLRLIYFSYDVKMKEKGDIPEGYSVSREKKERFSLILESASTNQTSMYLCASSSTIPPNPQHFGDGTRLSIL.

V gene TRBV7-6 combines with J gene TRBJ1-4, with 7 bases fitting TRBD1. Germline V gene sequence: CDR1 SGHVS, CDR2 FNYEAQ. V lost 1 base to trimming and J lost 8 bases; unmatched junction nucleotides: 7. The CDR3 has 15 residues. CDR3 amino acids: CASSLGGGGWEKLFF. DNA for the CDR3: TGTGCCAGCAGCTTAGGGGGAGGGGGCTGGGAAAAACTGTTTTTT.

The V call is TRBV4-1, the J call TRBJ2-3; perhaps D is TRBD1 or TRBD2 (5 bases each). With 7 bases removed from V and 10 bases from J, the gap between germline ends came to 27 bases. CDR3 size: 16 residues. Germline V gene data show CDR1 as MGHRA and CDR2 as YSYEKL. The CDR3 is CASNSGPGTPVDPQYF. The CDR3 DNA is TGCGCCAGCAACTCAGGGCCCGGGACCCCTGTCGACCCGCAGTATTTT.

The CDR3 here is CASSLGTAGLTEAFF. DNA of the CDR3: TGTGCCAGCAGCTTGGGAACTGCAGGGCTCACTGAAGCTTTCTTT. The chain combines TRBV5-8 with TRBJ1-1; maybe TRBD1 (5 bases). Trimming removed 0 bases from V and 4 bases from J, with 13 bases in between. The germline gives CDR1 SGHTS, CDR2 YDEGEE. This CDR3 is built from 15 residues.

The rearrangement links TRBV5-8 to TRBJ2-1; 8 bases map to TRBD1. This CDR3 spans 15 amino acids. CDR1 is SGHTS and CDR2 is YDEGEE in the germline V gene. V lost 5 bases, J lost 4 bases, and 8 bases stayed unmatched. The CDR3, as DNA: TGTGCCAGCAGTTATGGACAGGGCCATTACAATGAGCAGTTCTTC. Translating gives CASSYGQGHYNEQFF.

V and J are TRBV23-1 and TRBJ2-5; D may be TRBD2 (7 bases). TRBV23-1 is filed as an ORF, its function uncertain. This CDR3 region has 12 residues. V was pared by 9 bases and J by 5 bases, with 13 bases between. This chain's CDR3 is CARGGGLETQYF. The CDR3, as DNA: TGCGCCAGAGGGGGGGGCTTGGAGACCCAGTACTTC.

The chain is built from TRBV5-8 and TRBJ1-2; a possible D gene is TRBD1 (5 bases). V lost 0 bases and J 2 bases, leaving 11 bases between the germline ends. CDR1 is SGHTS and CDR2 is YDEGEE in the germline V gene. This CDR3 is 15 amino acids long. Here the CDR3 reads CASSLEGPQNYGYTF. In DNA form, the CDR3 reads TGTGCCAGCAGCTTGGAGGGACCCCAGAACTATGGCTACACCTTC.